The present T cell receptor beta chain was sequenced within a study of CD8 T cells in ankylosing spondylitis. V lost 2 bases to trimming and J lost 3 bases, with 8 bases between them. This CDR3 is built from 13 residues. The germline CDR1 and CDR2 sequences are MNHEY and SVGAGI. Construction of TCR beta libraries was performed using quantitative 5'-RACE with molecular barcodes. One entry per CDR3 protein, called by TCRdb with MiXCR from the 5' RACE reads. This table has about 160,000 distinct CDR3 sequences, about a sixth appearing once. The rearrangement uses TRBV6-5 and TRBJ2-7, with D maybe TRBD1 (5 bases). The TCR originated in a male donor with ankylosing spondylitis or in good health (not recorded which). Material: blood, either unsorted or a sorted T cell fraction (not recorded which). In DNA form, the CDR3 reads TGTGCCAGCAGTTACCCCGACAGCTACGAGCAGTACTTC. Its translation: CASSYPDSYEQYF.